This T cell receptor (beta chain) was found in a study of shared clonotypes between healthy human individuals. Trimming pared 6 bases from V and 7 bases from J, leaving 7 bases between. CDR1 and CDR2 (germline): GTSNPN, SVGIG (reference sequence). This CDR3 contains 10 residues. Cells designated naive CD8 were CD45RO-negative and were positively selected for CCR7, with terminally differentiated effector memory CD45RA+ cells excluded. In the sorted-subset replicate PCRs, about 190 ng DNA, around 32,000 T cell genomes, was used. The assay was immunoSEQ multiplex PCR, and TCRdb's table has in-frame clones only and misses some. The sample shows over 2 million clones, 85% to 95% of them seen only once. With respect to this clone: Its antigen is still unknown.

Points from the study as a whole: With a handful of donors compared, around 5% of naive CD4 clonotypes were shared.

The V gene is TRBV30, the J gene TRBJ2-1; unclear D gene. The sequencing sample was made of naive CD8+ T cells sorted from blood. The clonotype originates from a man aged 18 to 29 in good health. In DNA, the CDR3 is TGTGCCTGTGAACGGAATGAGCAGTTCTTC. Residues: CACERNEQFF.